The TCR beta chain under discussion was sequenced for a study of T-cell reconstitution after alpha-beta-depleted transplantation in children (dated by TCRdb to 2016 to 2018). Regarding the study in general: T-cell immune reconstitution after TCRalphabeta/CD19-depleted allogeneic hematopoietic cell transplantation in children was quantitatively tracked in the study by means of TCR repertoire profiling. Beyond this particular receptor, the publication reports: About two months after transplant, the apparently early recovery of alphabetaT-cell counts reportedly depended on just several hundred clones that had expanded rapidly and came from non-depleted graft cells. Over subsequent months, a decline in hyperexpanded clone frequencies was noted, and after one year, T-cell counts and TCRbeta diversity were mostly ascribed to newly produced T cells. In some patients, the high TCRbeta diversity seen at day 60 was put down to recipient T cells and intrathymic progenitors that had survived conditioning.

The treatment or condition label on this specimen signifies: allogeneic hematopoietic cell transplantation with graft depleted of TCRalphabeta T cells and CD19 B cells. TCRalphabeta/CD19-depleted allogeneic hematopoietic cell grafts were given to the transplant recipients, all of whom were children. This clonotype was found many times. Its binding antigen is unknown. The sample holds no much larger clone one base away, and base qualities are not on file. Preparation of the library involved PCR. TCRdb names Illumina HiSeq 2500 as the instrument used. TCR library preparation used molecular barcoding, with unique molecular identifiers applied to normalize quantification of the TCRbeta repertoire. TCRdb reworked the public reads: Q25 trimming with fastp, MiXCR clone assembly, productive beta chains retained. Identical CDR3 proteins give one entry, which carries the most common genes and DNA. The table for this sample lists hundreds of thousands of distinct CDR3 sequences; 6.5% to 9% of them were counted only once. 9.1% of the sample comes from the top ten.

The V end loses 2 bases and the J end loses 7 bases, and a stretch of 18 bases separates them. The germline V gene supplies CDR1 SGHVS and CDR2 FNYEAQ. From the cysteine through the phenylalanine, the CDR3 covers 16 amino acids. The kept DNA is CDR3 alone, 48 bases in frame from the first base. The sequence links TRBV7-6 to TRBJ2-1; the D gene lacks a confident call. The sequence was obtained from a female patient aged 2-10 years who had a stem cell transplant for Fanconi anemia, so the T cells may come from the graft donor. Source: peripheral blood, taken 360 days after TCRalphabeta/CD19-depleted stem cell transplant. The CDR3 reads CASSLHVGVKPNEQFF. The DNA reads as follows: TGTGCCAGCAGCTTACACGTCGGTGTTAAGCCTAATGAGCAGTTCTTC.